This note documents a single TCR beta chain sequence. In germline, CDR1 is SQVTM, CDR2 ANQGSEA. V was cut by 3 bases and J by 4 bases, with 11 bases left in between. CDR3 length equals 13 residues. The data originate from a study of OX40 agonist ivuxolimab in advanced cancers. Libraries were prepared by immunoSEQ multiplex PCR; TCRdb keeps only in-frame clonotypes and omits some of them. The sample yields more than 70,000 clones, 70% to 90% seen once. The sample here was CD4+ or CD8+ T cells sorted from blood, taken in a trial of the OX40 agonist ivuxolimab. The clonotype comes from an adult with an advanced solid tumor such as melanoma, head and neck, liver or kidney cancer. This chain connects TRBV29-1 to TRBJ2-3; no reliable D call. The DNA of the CDR3 is TGCAGCGTTGAGGCGGTTTCCCCAGATACGCAGTATTTT. This codes for CSVEAVSPDTQYF.